What follows describes a single T cell receptor beta chain. The antigen is unknown. The data derive from a study of radiotherapy plus CTLA-4 blockade in lung cancer. Study at large: Among patients, over 15% showed objective responses, and roughly 31% had disease control.

Study-level findings and limits: Blood saw expansion of tumor-derived TCR clones after radiotherapy plus ipilimumab. Early blood T cell clone dynamics, with interferon-beta, were reported to best predict response.

The study treated chemo-refractory metastatic non-small-cell lung cancer patients with focal radiation plus ipilimumab CTLA-4 blockade. The CDR3 is 15 residues long. Losses at the gene ends were 1 base for V and 5 bases for J; bases not matched to a gene: 5. CDR1 and CDR2 (germline): SGDLS, YYNGEE. Clones were read by immunoSEQ multiplex PCR, and TCRdb kept only the in-frame ones, dropping some. The repertoire holds around 53,000 clones, approximately 86% seen once, with less than 20% in the top ten. The source of this sequence is a human donor with non-small cell lung cancer that progressed on radiotherapy plus ipilimumab. Some clones in this sample may be carry-over from other donors' samples. V usage is TRBV9 and J usage is TRBJ2-3, with 9 bases matching TRBD1. This sample comprised peripheral blood, obtained from a patient treated with radiotherapy plus ipilimumab. The CDR3 spells CASSVTGQGIDTQYF. In DNA, the CDR3 is TGTGCCAGCAGCGTAACGGGACAGGGTATAGATACGCAGTATTTT. The full variable domain, completed using reference TRBV9 and TRBJ2-3, is DSGVTQTPKHLITATGQRVTLRCSPRSGDLSVYWYQQSLDQGLQFLIQYYNGEERAKGNILERFSAQQFPDLHSELNLSSLELGDSALYFCASSVTGQGIDTQYFGPGTRLTVL.